Sequencing of this TCR beta chain was carried out in a study of control samples from healthy donors and cancer patients. The assay was immunoSEQ multiplex PCR, and TCRdb's table has in-frame clones only and misses some. The repertoire holds some 98,000 clones, with approximately 84% as singletons. The CDR3 spans 14 residues. J was trimmed by 5 bases and V by 6 bases; bases with no gene match: 4. CDR1 and CDR2 from the germline V gene are MNHEY and SVGEGT. This clone has only one observation. The source is a man aged 65 to 85 with lung cancer. The rearrangement uses TRBV6-2 or TRBV6-3 and TRBJ1-6; TRBD1 matches 7 bases. The source material was PBMCs. The CDR3 nucleotides are TGTGCCAGCAGCTGGGGGACAGATAATTCACCCCTCCACTTT. Its translation: CASSWGTDNSPLHF.